This T cell receptor beta chain was profiled in a study of long-term antiretroviral therapy in people with HIV. Study results and caveats: Patients on ART gained diversity, which nonetheless stayed below transplant donor controls.

The libraries were made with immunoSEQ v3.0 at survey level. This table comes from immunoSEQ multiplex PCR, and its TCRdb copy is limited to in-frame clones, with some not included. The sample holds some 31,000 clones, 70% to 90% seen once. With regard to this clone: Its specificity is unknown.

Every HIV-positive participant received treatment in the United States. The V gene lost 5 bases and the J gene lost 2 bases, with 19 bases spanning the gap. The germline V gene encodes CDR1 SGHVS and CDR2 FQNEAQ. The CDR3 consists of 17 residues. This rearrangement joins TRBV7-8 to TRBJ1-3; tentatively, D is TRBD1 (6 bases). The source was unsorted PBMCs, collected 1.1 years after starting antiretroviral therapy. The receptor's source is a young man with HIV. In DNA form, the CDR3 reads TGTGCCAGCAGCCCTCACTTGCCTGGACAGACTGGAAACACCATATATTTT. It is translated as CASSPHLPGQTGNTIYF.